Following are 20 T cell receptor delta chains from one sample sequenced in a study of γδ T cells in repeated Plasmodium falciparum infection. Gammadelta T cells were flow-sorted from PBMC into Vgamma9/Vdelta2+ and Vdelta2-negative populations for bulk analysis. TCRdb processed the multiplex PCR reads again with the CATT caller. The profile shows tens of thousands of delta-chain clones, 1.9% of them singletons. The sample comprised gamma-delta T cells from blood. Receptors were obtained from a pool of human donors (malaria-infected and uninfected, not separated).

This clone was seen many times. The protein recorded in TCRdb matches a much larger clone and deviates from this DNA's translation at residue 3, suggesting a read error; the protein here is obtained by translating the DNA. The chain links TRDV2 to TRDJ1; TRDD3 agrees at 9 bases. No J segment appears in TCRdb, so it was assigned here by matching the sequence to germline. Germline CDR1 GEAIGNYY, CDR2 EKD. This CDR3 spans 18 amino acids. The CDR3 here is CAYDTVGVLGDGTDKLIF. CDR3 coding DNA: TGTGCCTATGACACCGTGGGAGTGCTGGGGGATGGGACCGATAAACTCATCTTT.

This clone was seen many times. With a far larger clone one base away, a read error is the likely cause. Other DNA sequences in the same sample also yield this CDR3. The CDR3 here is CALGELQVRGCPYYTDKLIF. CDR3 DNA sequence: TGTGCTCTTGGGGAACTTCAGGTCCGGGGATGCCCTTATTACACCGATAAACTCATCTTT. V and J are TRDV1 and TRDJ1, with D maybe TRDD3 (6 bases). No J segment appears in TCRdb, so it was assigned here by matching the sequence to germline. The CDR3 covers 20 residues. The germline gives CDR1 TSWWSYY, CDR2 QGS. V was trimmed by 0 bases and J by 0 bases, leaving 23 bases between them.

Of note for this clone: A read error likely explains why the TCRdb protein, taken from a much larger clone, differs from this DNA's translation at residue 11; the protein shown is translated from the DNA. The chain couples TRDV3 to TRDJ1; perhaps TRDD2 as D (6 bases). The J gene, not given by TCRdb, was assigned here from a germline match of the nucleotide sequence. CDR1 TVYSNPD and CDR2 GDNSRS come from the germline V gene (reference sequence). The CDR3 consists of 14 residues. The CDR3 bases are TGTGCCTTTGCCTTCCCCCCTAACACCGATAGACTCATCTTT. Translating it yields CAFAFPPNTDRLIF.

Note on this clone: This is likely an artifact of a read error, given a far larger clone one base away. This same CDR3 is encoded by further DNA sequences in the sample. V and J are TRDV3 and TRDJ1; D is unclear. TCRdb supplies no J gene; here it was assigned by aligning the nucleotide sequence to germline. CDR1 TVYSNPD and CDR2 GDNSRS come from the germline V gene (reference sequence). The CDR3 is 13 residues long. The CDR3 sequence is CASGSYHTDKLIF. CDR3 bases: TGTGCTTCTGGCTCGTACCACACCGATAAACTCATCTTT.

In regard to this clone: TCRdb's entry gives the protein of a much larger clone, which mismatches this DNA's translation at residue 9, likely from a read error; the protein reported here is translated from the DNA. The chain uses TRDV2 and TRDJ1, with unresolved D. The J gene, left out of TCRdb, was set here by checking the DNA against germline. Trimming removed 3 bases at V and 1 base at J, with 14 bases between. This CDR3 contains 15 residues. Germline CDR1 is GEAIGNYY and CDR2 is EKD. This CDR3 is CACDVFSTLTDKLIF. Here the CDR3 DNA reads TGTGCCTGTGACGTCTTCTCCACCCTCACCGATAAACTCATCTTT.

In its sample, this clone was seen many times. The TCRdb record carries a much larger clone's protein, which differs from this DNA's translation at residue 5; a read error is the likely cause, and the protein listed here is the DNA translation. The gene calls are TRDV1 and TRDJ1; TRDD3 agrees at 7 bases. The CDR3 runs 19 residues. Germline V gene data show CDR1 as TSWWSYY and CDR2 as QGS. V shed 5 bases, J shed 4 bases, and the junction held 22 bases outside the gene matches. The CDR3 DNA reads TGTGCTCTTGGGAAACACATCTACGTGAGGTGGGGGAGAGTCGATAAACTCATCTTT. Its translation: CALGKHIYVRWGRVDKLIF.

As for this clone: The protein recorded in TCRdb matches a much larger clone and deviates from this DNA's translation at residue 9, suggesting a read error; the protein here is obtained by translating the DNA. This rearrangement joins TRAV38-2/DV8 to TRDJ1, with a tentative D call TRDD3 (5 bases). Because TCRdb records no J gene, it was assigned here through a match of the DNA to germline. The CDR3 length is 16 residues. CDR1 and CDR2 (germline): TSESDYY, QEAYKQQN. Trimming removed 4 bases from V and 0 bases from J, with 16 bases in between. CDR3 in DNA: TGTGCTTATAGGGCCAGTCGATACAGATACACCGATAAACTCATCTTT. Protein sequence: CAYRASRYRYTDKLIF.

Concerning this clone: A far larger clone is a single base away, which makes a read error likely. Other DNA sequences of this sample code for an identical CDR3. The rearrangement uses TRDV2 and TRDJ1; possibly TRDD3 for D (5 bases). The J gene is not listed in TCRdb, so it was assigned here from a DNA match to germline. The CDR3 has 15 amino acids. Germline V CDR1 and CDR2: GEAIGNYY, EKD. Trimming took 0 bases from V and 5 from J, leaving 15 bases between them. This CDR3 is CACDTVVTRGDKLIF. CDR3 in DNA: TGTGCCTGTGACACCGTGGTAACCCGGGGAGATAAACTCATCTTT.

This clone showed up just a few times. The TCRdb record carries a much larger clone's protein, which differs from this DNA's translation at residue 7; a read error is the likely cause, and the protein listed here is the DNA translation. The rearrangement links TRDV1 to TRDJ1; D is uncertain. TCRdb gives no J gene; it was assigned here by matching the DNA to germline. Germline lookup yields CDR1 TSWWSYY and CDR2 QGS. The length of the CDR3 is 16 residues. V lost 0 bases to trimming and J lost 3 bases, with 14 bases between them. The CDR3 DNA sequence: TGTGCTCTTGGGGAACTACTACTCACTTTGTCCGATAAACTCATCTTT. Translation gives CALGELLLTLSDKLIF.

There are a few counts of this clone. A far larger clone is off by one base, so a read error is likely. This specimen includes other DNA sequences encoding the same CDR3. CDR3 protein: CALGDCFPLYKLIF. The CDR3 bases are TGTGCTCTTGGGGATTGCTTTCCCCTCTATAAACTCATCTTT. The rearrangement uses TRDV1 and TRDJ1, with D unresolved. The J gene is absent in TCRdb and was assigned here via DNA matching to germline. Deletions cut 3 bases from V and 6 bases from J, with 14 bases between. The CDR3 runs 14 residues. CDR1 TSWWSYY and CDR2 QGS come from the germline V gene.

This clone was picked up many times. The protein that TCRdb holds for this DNA derives from a much larger clone and differs from the translated DNA at residue 15, which likely indicates a read error; the protein shown here is translated from the DNA. The J gene is TRDJ1, the V gene TRDV1, with no clear D. Germline matching of the DNA provided the J gene here, since TCRdb leaves it blank. Looked up from germline, CDR1 is TSWWSYY and CDR2 is QGS. This CDR3 is 19 amino acids long. CDR3 in DNA: TGTGCTCTTTGGGACAATAAATTTCGCTGTTCCCCGTACACCGGTAAACTCATCTTT. Its translation: CALWDNKFRCSPYTGKLIF.

This clone was found a few times. TCRdb shows a much larger clone's protein in place of this DNA's translation, and the two differ at residue 17, likely through a read error; the protein shown is translated from the DNA. CDR3 sequence reads: CALGEDRWVLRNNWGIASPTDKLIF. The CDR3 DNA follows: TGTGCTCTTGGGGAAGATCGGTGGGTCCTACGCAATAACTGGGGGATTGCCTCCCCAACCGATAAACTCATCTTT. V is TRDV1 and J is TRDJ1, with TRDD3 identical over 10 bases. The J gene was missing in TCRdb and was found by matching the end of the DNA to germline. In germline, CDR1 is TSWWSYY, CDR2 QGS. The CDR3 sequence is 25 residues long. With 2 bases clipped from V and 2 bases from J, the junction kept 32 bases outside the gene matches.

The table lists this clone with a few counts. This DNA translates differently at residue 12 from the TCRdb protein, which is that of a much larger clone; a read error is likely, and the protein shown is the DNA's own translation. The rearrangement links TRDV1 to TRDJ1; D is tentatively TRDD2 or TRDD3 (6 bases each). TCRdb does not report a J gene; here it was assigned by matching the DNA to germline references. CDR1 is TSWWSYY, CDR2 QGS, per germline. The CDR3 consists of 21 residues. V gave up 4 bases and J gave up 0 bases, with 30 bases separating them. The CDR3 loop reads CALGVLLSYWASGPYTDKLIF. DNA for the CDR3: TGTGCTCTTGGGGTCCTACTATCATACTGGGCGAGTGGTCCGTACACCGATAAACTCATCTTT.

This clone appeared a few times. TCRdb shows a much larger clone's protein in place of this DNA's translation, and the two differ at residue 16, likely through a read error; the protein shown is translated from the DNA. This rearrangement joins TRDV1 to TRDJ1; no firm D call. TCRdb does not report a J gene; here it was assigned by matching the DNA to germline references. There are 22 residues in the CDR3. Germline CDR1 reads TSWWSYY; CDR2 reads QGS. The V end lost 0 bases, the J end lost 1 base, and 30 bases lay between the germline ends. The CDR3 nucleotides are TGTGCTCTTGGGGAACTTACCGAGTGGCACCGCCGAAAGGGGTTCCGCACCGATAAACTCATCTTT. As protein: CALGELTEWHRRKGFRTDKLIF.

This clone was detected only a few times. TCRdb attributes to this sequence the protein of a much larger clone, which differs from the DNA translation at residue 12; a read error is likely, and the protein displayed is translated from the DNA. The chain employs TRDV1 and TRDJ1; 9 bases agree with TRDD2. TCRdb leaves out the J gene; it was filled in here by matching the DNA to germline. The CDR3 spans 24 residues. V lost 4 bases to trimming and J lost 0 bases; unmatched junction nucleotides: 30. Per the germline V gene, CDR1 is TSWWSYY and CDR2 is QGS. CDR3 DNA sequence: TGTGCTCTTGGGGGCCTTCCTACCTACCTTCACTGCCACTCAAGTAAGGTCGACACCGATAAACTCATCTTT. Protein sequence: CALGGLPTYLHCHSSKVDTDKLIF.

This clone has just a few counts. Translating this DNA gives a protein that differs at residue 7 from the TCRdb one, which belongs to a much larger clone; a read error is likely, and the protein shown is this translation. The V gene is TRDV3, the J gene TRDJ1, with D unclear. TCRdb supplies no J gene; here it was assigned by aligning the nucleotide sequence to germline. V lost 4 bases and J 1 base, leaving 13 bases between the germline ends. CDR1 TVYSNPD and CDR2 GDNSRS come from the germline V gene (reference sequence). This CDR3 comprises 13 residues. The CDR3 loop is CASGSYRTDKLIF. The CDR3 DNA reads TGTGCCTCTGGCTCGTACCGCACCGATAAACTCATCTTT.

As regards this clone: The protein TCRdb gives is from a much larger clone and does not agree with this DNA's translation at residue 14, likely a read error; the protein shown here comes from the DNA. The chain has TRDV1 and TRDJ1; the D call may be TRDD2 or TRDD3 (8 bases each). TCRdb leaves out the J gene; it was filled in here by matching the DNA to germline. Germline lookup yields CDR1 TSWWSYY and CDR2 QGS. V was clipped by 0 bases and J by 3 bases, with 41 bases between them. CDR3 length: 25 residues. CDR3 in DNA: TGTGCTCTTGGGGAACTACAGTCTTCCTACACAAAAACTGAGGGATACGCGTCCTCCCCCGATAAACTCATCTTT. Its protein product is CALGELQSSYTKTEGYASSPDKLIF.

This clone has just a few counts. The protein that TCRdb holds for this DNA derives from a much larger clone and differs from the translated DNA at residue 8, which likely indicates a read error; the protein shown here is translated from the DNA. The rearrangement links TRDV1 to TRDJ2; tentative D call: TRDD2 (6 bases). The J gene was missing in TCRdb and was found by matching the end of the DNA to germline. V dropped 0 bases and J dropped 6 bases, with 44 bases sitting between them. CDR3 length: 26 residues. In germline, CDR1 is TSWWSYY, CDR2 QGS. DNA for the CDR3: TGTGCTCTTGGGGAACTAATACCACGCTGGAATAGAGTATACCTCCTACCCCCGCTTCGGGCAGCACAACTCTTCTTT. Translating it yields CALGELIPRWNRVYLLPPLRAAQLFF.

On this clone itself: A far larger clone is one nucleotide away, so this likely arose from a read error. The rearrangement uses TRDV1 and TRDJ1, with 8 nucleotides matching TRDD3. No J segment appears in TCRdb, so it was assigned here by matching the sequence to germline. CDR1 is TSWWSYY and CDR2 is QGS in the germline V gene. This CDR3 has 23 amino acids. DNA for the CDR3: TGTGCTCTTGGGGGACCAAATTCCCCCCCCCTGGGGGAAACGAACCGATACACCGACAAACTCATCTTT. Protein sequence: CALGGPNSPPLGETNRYTDKLIF.

There are a few counts of this clone. TCRdb's entry gives the protein of a much larger clone, which mismatches this DNA's translation at residue 15, likely from a read error; the protein reported here is translated from the DNA. The chain couples TRDV2 to TRDJ1, with 7 bases identical to TRDD3. TCRdb leaves out the J gene; it was filled in here by matching the DNA to germline. The trim removed 4 bases at V and 3 bases at J, leaving 25 bases unmatched. This CDR3 spans 20 amino acids. Germline loops: CDR1 GEAIGNYY, CDR2 EKD. CDR3 sequence reads: CACEPMGIERVPRVPDKLIF. Written as DNA, the CDR3 is TGTGCCTGTGAACCTATGGGGATAGAAAGGGTTCCAAGGGTGCCCGATAAACTCATCTTT.